This T cell receptor (beta chain) was captured in a study of beta chain features in type 1 diabetes. Isolated RNA was reverse transcribed in full, so expressed TCRB transcripts were sequenced. A few million reads were obtained on average from naive, central memory and regulatory T cell samples. Profiling relied on immunoSEQ multiplex PCR, and the TCRdb table lists in-frame clones only, not all of them. The sample includes around 450,000 clones, 9.5% to 12% of them seen just once. This clone occurred a few times. Its antigen remains unidentified. Study results and caveats: In all four CD4+ subsets, TCRB CDR3 length was significantly, moderately reduced in type 1 diabetes. The naive, central memory and Treg TCRB repertoires of patients appeared to be more similar to one another than those of healthy donors.

There are 15 residues in the CDR3. CDR1 is MNHEY and CDR2 is SVGAGI in the germline V gene. The V end was cut by 6 bases, the J end by 2 bases, with 17 bases between. The sample was naive CD4+ T cells from blood. The rearrangement links TRBV6-5 to TRBJ2-7, with D unclear. The source is a woman between 18 and 30 years old in good health. CDR3 amino acids: CASRNSLGTTYEQYF. In DNA, the CDR3 is TGTGCCAGCAGAAATTCTTTGGGTACCACCTACGAGCAGTACTTC.